This is a list of T cell receptor beta chains from one sample in a study of identical twins. TCRdb fed the 5' RACE reads into MiXCR, producing one record per CDR3 protein. Counted here are about 900,000 distinct CDR3 sequences, around an eighth occurring once; the ten biggest clones make up 1.5% to 2%. These sequences were also reported in another study, on yellow fever vaccine responses in identical twins.

The sequenced sample was PBMCs. The receptors were gathered from a woman aged 18-35 years in good health. CDR3s include the opening cysteine and the closing phenylalanine or tryptophan. Each record gives: clone size, D gene, J gene, V gene, CDR3 protein, CDR3 DNA. A D gene is named only where the DNA matches it firmly. Part of the rows lack a size; the others show once, few, many or a class for expanded clones.

few	NA	TRBJ1-4	TRBV6-2/TRBV6-3	CASSFGPATNEKLFF	TGTGCCAGCTCCTTTGGCCCTGCAACTAATGAAAAACTGTTTTTT
NA	NA	TRBJ2-7	TRBV12-3/TRBV12-4	CASSGDFVYEQYF	TGTGCCAGCAGCGGGGACTTCGTCTACGAGCAGTACTTC
NA	NA	TRBJ1-2	TRBV5-1	CASSLGTDTRSSKGYTF	TGCGCCAGCAGCTTGGGAACGGACACCCGATCCTCTAAAGGCTACACCTTC
NA	TRBD2	TRBJ2-1	TRBV13	CASSSGTSGRDGEQFF	TGTGCCAGCAGCTCCGGGACTAGCGGGAGGGATGGTGAGCAGTTCTTC
few	TRBD2	TRBJ2-3	TRBV7-9	CASSLSLAGYTQYF	TGTGCCAGCAGCTTATCTCTAGCGGGGTATACGCAGTATTTT
NA	NA	TRBJ2-5	TRBV28	CASSWTYFQETQYF	TGTGCCAGCAGTTGGACCTATTTCCAAGAGACCCAGTACTTC
few	NA	TRBJ2-7	TRBV2	CASSETNSAYEQYF	TGTGCCAGCAGTGAAACTAATTCGGCCTACGAGCAGTACTTC
NA	NA	TRBJ2-6	TRBV6-1	CASSEALFESSGANVLTF	TGTGCCAGCAGTGAAGCGCTTTTTGAATCCTCTGGGGCCAACGTCCTGACTTTC
NA	NA	TRBJ2-5	TRBV9	CASSVGGGSGQETQYF	TGTGCCAGCAGCGTAGGTGGCGGATCGGGGCAAGAGACCCAGTACTTC
few	NA	TRBJ1-2	TRBV4-1	CASSQVRTSSYGYTF	TGCGCCAGCAGCCAAGTCCGGACGTCGTCCTATGGCTACACCTTC
few	NA	TRBJ2-7	TRBV12-3/TRBV12-4	CASSFRGRVDEQYF	TGTGCCAGCAGTTTTCGGGGGAGAGTCGACGAGCAGTACTTC
few	NA	TRBJ1-1	TRBV12-3/TRBV12-4	CASSLGGVYTEAFF	TGTGCCAGCAGTTTAGGCGGGGTCTACACTGAAGCTTTCTTT
few	NA	TRBJ2-3	TRBV12-3/TRBV12-4	CASSLVYPHTQYF	TGTGCCAGCAGTTTAGTTTATCCGCATACGCAGTATTTT
NA	TRBD1	TRBJ2-1	TRBV11-2	CASSLEPGTALYNEQFF	TGTGCCAGCAGCTTAGAGCCTGGGACAGCCCTATACAATGAGCAGTTCTTC
few	NA	TRBJ1-3	TRBV9	CASSPTQSSGNTIYF	TGTGCCAGCAGCCCAACACAGAGCTCTGGAAACACCATATATTTT
few	TRBD2	TRBJ2-1	TRBV12-3/TRBV12-4	CASRETSGRAGNEQFF	TGTGCCAGCAGAGAGACTAGCGGGAGGGCAGGCAATGAGCAGTTCTTC
many	TRBD2	TRBJ2-5	TRBV5-1	CASSLGLAGKETQYF	TGCGCCAGCAGCCTTGGACTAGCGGGAAAAGAGACCCAGTACTTC
NA	NA	TRBJ1-2	TRBV5-1	CASSYRAPYGYTF	TGCGCCAGCAGCTACCGGGCCCCATATGGCTACACCTTC
many	NA	TRBJ2-2	TRBV7-9	CASSLGDYTGELFF	TGTGCCAGCAGCTTAGGGGACTACACCGGGGAGCTGTTTTTT
many	NA	TRBJ1-2	TRBV28	CASSNYGYTF	TGTGCCAGCAGTAACTATGGCTACACCTTC
few	NA	TRBJ2-7	TRBV5-1	CASSLGPSLYYEQYF	TGCGCCAGCAGCTTGGGGCCTAGCCTATACTACGAGCAGTACTTC
NA	TRBD2	TRBJ2-5	TRBV28	CASAPRGTRQETQYF	TGTGCCAGCGCCCCGCGGGGGACCAGGCAAGAGACCCAGTACTTC
few	TRBD2	TRBJ2-5	TRBV10-2	CATTAGTSGGYETQYF	TGCGCCACCACTGCCGGGACTAGCGGGGGGTACGAGACCCAGTACTTC
few	NA	TRBJ2-2	TRBV20-1	CSASKGTGELFF	TGCAGTGCTAGTAAGGGTACCGGGGAGCTGTTTTTT
few	NA	TRBJ2-3	TRBV27	CASTQKLARTDTQYF	TGTGCCAGCACCCAAAAGCTAGCGCGCACAGATACGCAGTATTTT
NA	NA	TRBJ2-3	TRBV10-3	CAIATGTDTQYF	TGTGCCATAGCTACAGGGACAGATACGCAGTATTTT
many	NA	TRBJ1-1	TRBV29-1	CSVAGTPNTEAFF	TGCAGCGTTGCCGGGACACCAAACACTGAAGCTTTCTTT
many	NA	TRBJ2-7	TRBV10-3	CAIKRGTDTGVVEQYF	TGTGCCATCAAGCGTGGGACGGACACTGGAGTTGTCGAGCAGTACTTC
few	NA	TRBJ1-5	TRBV20-1	CSADTVSGQPQHF	TGCAGTGCTGACACCGTATCGGGTCAGCCCCAGCATTTT
NA	NA	TRBJ2-1	TRBV15	CATSRDTTTRRIYNEQFF	TGTGCCACCAGCAGAGACACGACCACTAGGCGGATATACAATGAGCAGTTCTTC
many	TRBD1	TRBJ1-2	TRBV4-1	CASSQIGQGRDGYTF	TGCGCCAGCAGCCAAATTGGACAGGGTCGAGATGGCTACACCTTC
many	NA	TRBJ2-3	TRBV27	CASSLRGGYDTQYF	TGTGCCAGCAGTTTACGGGGAGGATACGATACGCAGTATTTT
many	TRBD1	TRBJ1-6	TRBV6-2/TRBV6-3	CASSYYSSGTASSYNSPLHF	TGTGCCAGCAGTTACTACTCGTCCGGGACAGCGAGCTCCTATAATTCACCCCTCCACTTT
few	NA	TRBJ2-7	TRBV15	CATSRTEDLGIRPYEQYF	TGTGCCACCAGCAGGACCGAAGACTTGGGGATACGGCCCTACGAGCAGTACTTC
few	NA	TRBJ1-1	TRBV2	CASRKRDPQAFF	TGTGCCAGCAGGAAAAGGGACCCCCAGGCTTTCTTT
few	NA	TRBJ2-7	TRBV7-2	CASSDRSSYEQYF	TGTGCCAGCAGCGACAGGTCCTCCTACGAGCAGTACTTC
NA	NA	TRBJ2-6	TRBV2	CASSDRTVKESGANVLTF	TGTGCCAGCAGTGACCGGACGGTGAAGGAGTCTGGGGCCAACGTCCTGACTTTC
few	TRBD1	TRBJ2-5	TRBV7-9	CASSVGTGEGETQYF	TGTGCCAGCAGCGTTGGGACAGGGGAAGGAGAGACCCAGTACTTC
few	TRBD2	TRBJ2-2	TRBV12-3/TRBV12-4	CASREGLENTGELFF	TGTGCCAGCAGGGAAGGACTAGAGAACACCGGGGAGCTGTTTTTT
NA	NA	TRBJ2-3	TRBV28	CASSFFTDQVDTQYF	TGTGCCAGCAGTTTCTTTACGGATCAGGTGGATACGCAGTATTTT
NA	NA	TRBJ2-3	TRBV2	CASSEANVDTQYF	TGTGCCAGCAGTGAAGCCAACGTTGATACGCAGTATTTT
few	NA	TRBJ2-4	TRBV11-2	CASSPIDLAKNIQYF	TGTGCCAGCAGCCCAATTGATCTAGCCAAAAACATTCAGTACTTC
NA	NA	TRBJ2-3	TRBV20-1	CSAIGLEGTDTQYF	TGCAGTGCGATCGGACTGGAGGGGACAGATACGCAGTATTTT
few	NA	TRBJ1-5	TRBV20-1	CSAGGAAYSNQPQHF	TGCAGTGCCGGCGGGGCAGCTTATAGCAATCAGCCCCAGCATTTT
NA	NA	TRBJ2-1	TRBV4-1	CASSLSGYLEQFF	TGCGCCAGCAGCTTGTCTGGGTATTTGGAGCAGTTCTTC
few	NA	TRBJ2-3	TRBV12-3/TRBV12-4	CASNLLGRGTDTQYF	TGTGCCAGCAACCTTCTCGGCAGGGGAACAGATACGCAGTATTTT
NA	NA	TRBJ2-7	TRBV7-2	CASSPPWWVPYEQYF	TGTGCCAGCAGCCCCCCCTGGTGGGTCCCCTACGAGCAGTACTTC